The clone carrying this TCR beta chain turned up a few times. The sample is drawn from a study of T-cell reconstitution after alpha-beta-depleted transplantation in children. The TCRbeta library incorporated unique molecular identifiers. In TCRdb, the PCR reads were re-called with MiXCR into one record per CDR3 protein. The data show approximately 500,000 distinct CDR3 sequences, with more than 20% seen just once and approximately 39% held by the top ten. V dropped 7 bases and J dropped 9 bases, with 19 bases sitting between them. This CDR3 has 14 amino acids. The chain links TRBV12-3 or TRBV12-4 to TRBJ1-5; a weak D match, TRBD1 (6 bases). This TCR derives from a boy in the first two years of life with Wiskott-Aldrich syndrome, due to receive a stem cell transplant. Here the sequenced sample was PBMCs, taken before TCRalphabeta/CD19-depleted stem cell transplant. This CDR3 is CASIMGEQGGPQHF. The CDR3 DNA is TGTGCCAGCATCATGGGTGAACAGGGAGGGCCCCAGCATTTT.